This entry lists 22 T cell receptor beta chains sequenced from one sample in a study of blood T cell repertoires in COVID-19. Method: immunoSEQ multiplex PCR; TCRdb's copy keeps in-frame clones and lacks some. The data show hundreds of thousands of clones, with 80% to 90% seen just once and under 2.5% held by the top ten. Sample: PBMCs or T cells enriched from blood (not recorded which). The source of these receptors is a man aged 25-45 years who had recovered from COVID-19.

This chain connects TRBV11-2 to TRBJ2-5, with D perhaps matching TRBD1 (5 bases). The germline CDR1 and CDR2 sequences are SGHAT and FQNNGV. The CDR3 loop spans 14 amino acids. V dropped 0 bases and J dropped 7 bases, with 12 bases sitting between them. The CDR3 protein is CASSLEVGRGTQYF. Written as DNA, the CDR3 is TGTGCCAGCAGCTTAGAGGTGGGGCGTGGGACCCAGTACTTC.

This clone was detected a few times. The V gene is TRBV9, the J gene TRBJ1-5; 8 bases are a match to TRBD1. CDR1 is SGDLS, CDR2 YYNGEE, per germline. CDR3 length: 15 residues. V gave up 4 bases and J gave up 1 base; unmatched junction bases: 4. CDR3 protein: CASSTTGGSNQPQHF. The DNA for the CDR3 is TGTGCCAGCAGCACCACAGGGGGGAGCAATCAGCCCCAGCATTTT.

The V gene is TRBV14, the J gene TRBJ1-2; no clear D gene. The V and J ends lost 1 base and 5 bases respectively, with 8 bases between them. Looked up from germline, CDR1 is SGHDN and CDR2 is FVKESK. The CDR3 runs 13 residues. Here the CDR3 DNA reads TGTGCCAGCAGCCAAGGGGCAGGATATGGCTACACCTTC. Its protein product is CASSQGAGYGYTF.

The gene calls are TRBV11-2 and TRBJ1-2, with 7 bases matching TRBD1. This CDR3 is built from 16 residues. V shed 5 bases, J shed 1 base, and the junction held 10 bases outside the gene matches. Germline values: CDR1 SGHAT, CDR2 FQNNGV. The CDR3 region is CASSPTGGTVNYGYTF. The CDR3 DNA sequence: TGTGCCAGCAGCCCTACGGGCGGGACAGTTAACTATGGCTACACCTTC.

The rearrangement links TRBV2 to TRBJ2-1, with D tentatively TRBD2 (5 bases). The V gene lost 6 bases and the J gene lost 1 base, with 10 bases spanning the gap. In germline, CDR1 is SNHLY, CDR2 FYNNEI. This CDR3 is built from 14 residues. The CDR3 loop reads CASSREGSYNEQFF. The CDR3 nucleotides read TGTGCCAGCAGCCGGGAAGGATCCTACAATGAGCAGTTCTTC.

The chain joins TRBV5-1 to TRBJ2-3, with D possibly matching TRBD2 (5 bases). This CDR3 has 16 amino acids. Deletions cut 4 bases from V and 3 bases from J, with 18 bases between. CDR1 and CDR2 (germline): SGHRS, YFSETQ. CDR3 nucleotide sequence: TGCGCCAGCAGCATAACCGGGGTTAGTGGGACAGATACGCAGTATTTT. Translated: CASSITGVSGTDTQYF.

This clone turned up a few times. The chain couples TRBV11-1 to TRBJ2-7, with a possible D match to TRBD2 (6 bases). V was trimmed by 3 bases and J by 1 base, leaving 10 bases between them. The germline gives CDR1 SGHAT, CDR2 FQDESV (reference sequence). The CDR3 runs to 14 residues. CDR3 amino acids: CASSFAGKSYEQYF. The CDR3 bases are TGTGCCAGCAGCTTCGCGGGGAAGTCCTACGAGCAGTACTTC.

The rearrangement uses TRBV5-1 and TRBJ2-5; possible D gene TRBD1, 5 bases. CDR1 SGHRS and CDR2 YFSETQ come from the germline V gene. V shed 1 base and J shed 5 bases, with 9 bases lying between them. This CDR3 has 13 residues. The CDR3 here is CASSLSGYETQYF. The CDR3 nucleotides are TGCGCCAGCAGCTTGTCAGGGTACGAGACCCAGTACTTC.

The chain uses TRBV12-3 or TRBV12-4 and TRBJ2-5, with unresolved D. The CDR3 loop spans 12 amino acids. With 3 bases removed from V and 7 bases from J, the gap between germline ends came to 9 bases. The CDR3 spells CASSLSSRTQYF. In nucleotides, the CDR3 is TGTGCCAGCAGTTTGTCCTCCCGGACCCAGTACTTC.

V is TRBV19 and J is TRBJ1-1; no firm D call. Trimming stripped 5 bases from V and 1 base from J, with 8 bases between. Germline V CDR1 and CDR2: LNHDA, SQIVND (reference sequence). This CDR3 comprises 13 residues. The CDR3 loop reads CASSGRKNTEAFF. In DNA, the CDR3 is TGTGCCAGTAGTGGGAGAAAGAACACTGAAGCTTTCTTT.

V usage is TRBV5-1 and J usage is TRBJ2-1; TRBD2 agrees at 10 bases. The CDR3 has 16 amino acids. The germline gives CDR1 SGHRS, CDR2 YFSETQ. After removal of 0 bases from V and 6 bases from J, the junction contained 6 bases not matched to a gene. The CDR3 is CASSLGWSGGANEQFF. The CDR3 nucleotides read TGCGCCAGCAGCTTGGGATGGAGCGGGGGGGCCAATGAGCAGTTCTTC.

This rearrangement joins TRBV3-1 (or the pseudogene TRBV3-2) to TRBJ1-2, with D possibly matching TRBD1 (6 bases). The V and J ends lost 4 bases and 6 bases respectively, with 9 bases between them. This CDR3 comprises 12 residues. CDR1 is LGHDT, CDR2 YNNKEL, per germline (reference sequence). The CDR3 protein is CASSLGGDGYTF. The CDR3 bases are TGTGCCAGCAGCCTAGGGGGGGATGGCTACACCTTC.

In nucleotides, the CDR3 is TGTGCCAGCAGCTTAGTTGGGACAGGGAGTAGCAATCAGCCCCAGCATTTT. It translates to CASSLVGTGSSNQPQHF. This rearrangement joins TRBV7-2 to TRBJ1-5; TRBD1 matches 9 bases. This CDR3 is 17 amino acids long. Per the germline V gene, CDR1 is SGHTA and CDR2 is FQGNSA. The V gene end was trimmed by 1 base and the J gene end by 0 bases; junction bases not matched to a gene: 4.

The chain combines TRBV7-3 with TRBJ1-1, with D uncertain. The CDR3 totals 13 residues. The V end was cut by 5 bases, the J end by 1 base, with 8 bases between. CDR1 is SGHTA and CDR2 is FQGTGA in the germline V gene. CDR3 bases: TGTGCCAGCAGCATGACTGCGAACACTGAAGCTTTCTTT. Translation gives CASSMTANTEAFF.

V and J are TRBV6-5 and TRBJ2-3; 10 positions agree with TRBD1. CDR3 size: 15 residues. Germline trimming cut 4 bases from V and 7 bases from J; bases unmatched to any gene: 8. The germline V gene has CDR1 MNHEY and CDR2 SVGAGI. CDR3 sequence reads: CASSLTRDRGHTQYF. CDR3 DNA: TGTGCCAGCAGTTTAACCCGGGACAGGGGACATACGCAGTATTTT.

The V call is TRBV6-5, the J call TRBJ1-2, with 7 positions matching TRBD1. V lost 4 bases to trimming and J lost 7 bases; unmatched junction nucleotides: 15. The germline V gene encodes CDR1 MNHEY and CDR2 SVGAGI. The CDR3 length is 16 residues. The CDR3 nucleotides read TGTGCCAGCAGTTCCCTGACAGGGATCCCCTTTGGTGGCTACACCTTC. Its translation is CASSSLTGIPFGGYTF.

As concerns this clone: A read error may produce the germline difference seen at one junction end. The CDR3 protein is CASSFRPVDRYTGELFF. CDR3 in DNA: TGTGCTAGCAGCTTCCGCCCGGTGGACAGATACACCGGGGAGCTGTTTTTT. V gene TRBV7-7 combines with J gene TRBJ2-2, with D maybe TRBD1 (6 bases). Germline CDR1 SSHAT, CDR2 FNYEAQ (reference sequence). The CDR3 covers 17 residues.

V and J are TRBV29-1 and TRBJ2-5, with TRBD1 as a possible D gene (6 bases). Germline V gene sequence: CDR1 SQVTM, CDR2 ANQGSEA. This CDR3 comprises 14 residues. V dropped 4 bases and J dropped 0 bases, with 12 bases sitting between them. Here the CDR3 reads CSVGGQTYQETQYF. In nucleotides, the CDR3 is TGCAGCGTTGGGGGGCAAACGTACCAAGAGACCCAGTACTTC. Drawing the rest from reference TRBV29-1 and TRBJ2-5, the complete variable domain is SAVISQKPSRDICQRGTSLTIQCQVDSQVTMMFWYRQQPGQSLTLIATANQGSEATYESGFVIDKFPISRPNLTFSTLTVSNMSPEDSSIYLCSVGGQTYQETQYFGPGTRLLVL.

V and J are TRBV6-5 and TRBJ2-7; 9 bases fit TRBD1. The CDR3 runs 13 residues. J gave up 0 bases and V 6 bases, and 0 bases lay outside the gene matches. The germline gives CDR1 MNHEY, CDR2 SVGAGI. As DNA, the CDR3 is TGTGCCAGCAGGGGACAGGGCTCCTACGAGCAGTACTTC. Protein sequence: CASRGQGSYEQYF.

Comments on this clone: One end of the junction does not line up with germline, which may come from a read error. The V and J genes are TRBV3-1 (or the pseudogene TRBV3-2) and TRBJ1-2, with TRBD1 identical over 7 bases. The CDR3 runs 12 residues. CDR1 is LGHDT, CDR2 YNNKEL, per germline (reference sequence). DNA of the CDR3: TGTGCCAGCAGCCAAGGGCTGGACAGGACCCGATTC. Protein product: CASSQGLDRTRF.

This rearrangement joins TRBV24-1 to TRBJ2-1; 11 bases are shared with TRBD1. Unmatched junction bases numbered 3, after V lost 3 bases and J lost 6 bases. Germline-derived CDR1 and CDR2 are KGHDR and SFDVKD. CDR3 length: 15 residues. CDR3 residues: CATSDPGTGGNEQFF. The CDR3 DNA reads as TGTGCCACCAGTGATCCCGGGACAGGGGGCAATGAGCAGTTCTTC.

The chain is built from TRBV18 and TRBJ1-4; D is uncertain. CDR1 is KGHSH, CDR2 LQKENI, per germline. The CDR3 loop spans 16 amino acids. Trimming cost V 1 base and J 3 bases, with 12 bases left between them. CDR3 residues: CASSPRNGLANEKLFF. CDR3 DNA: TGTGCCAGCTCACCACGGAACGGACTAGCTAATGAAAAACTGTTTTTT.